The clone carrying this T cell receptor beta chain has a single count. The antigen remains undetermined. There are 14 residues in the CDR3. Germline lookup yields CDR1 MNHEY and CDR2 SMNVEV (reference sequence). Trimming cost V 2 bases and J 3 bases, with 10 bases left between them. This sample stems from a study of cytomegalovirus exposure and HLA in healthy donors. It was with 60 Vbeta and 13 Jbeta primers that the PCR ran. The data were produced by immunoSEQ multiplex PCR, yet TCRdb's version contains in-frame clones alone and is incomplete. The sample contains some 150,000 clones, 70% to 90% of which appear only once. Study results and limitations: For most subjects, TCR beta sequences were reported to predict HLA-A and HLA-B alleles with accuracy. Among the CMV-associated chains, three were confirmed in vitro as specific for CMV antigens.

Nominal health characterized the donors when sampled, though unrecorded immune exposures were likely. The source is a woman younger than 45 in good health and CMV-seropositive. The V gene is TRBV27, the J gene TRBJ1-2, with D possibly being TRBD1 (5 bases). The sample was PBMCs. The CDR3 sequence is CASSLVPTDYGYTF. The CDR3 nucleotides read TGTGCCAGCAGTTTAGTCCCGACAGACTATGGCTACACCTTC.